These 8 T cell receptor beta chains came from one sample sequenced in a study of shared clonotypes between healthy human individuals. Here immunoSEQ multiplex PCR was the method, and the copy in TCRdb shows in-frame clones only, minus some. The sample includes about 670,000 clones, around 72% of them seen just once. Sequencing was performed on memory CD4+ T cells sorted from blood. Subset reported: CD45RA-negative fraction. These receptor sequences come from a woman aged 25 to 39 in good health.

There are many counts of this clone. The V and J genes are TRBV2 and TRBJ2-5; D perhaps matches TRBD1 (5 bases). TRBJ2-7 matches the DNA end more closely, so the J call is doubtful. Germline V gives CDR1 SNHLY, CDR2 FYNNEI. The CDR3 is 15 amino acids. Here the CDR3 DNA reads TGTGCCAGCCCAAAGACCAGGGATGTCACCTACGAGCAGTACTTC. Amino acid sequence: CASPKTRDVTYEQYF.

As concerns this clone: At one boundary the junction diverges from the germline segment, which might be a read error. The CDR3 is CASSLNGEGYADF. The CDR3 coding sequence is TGTGCCAGCAGCTTAAACGGGGAAGGATACGCGGACTTC. The gene calls are TRBV7-3 and TRBJ2-5; the D gene is possibly TRBD2 (5 bases). This CDR3 has 13 amino acids. Germline lookup yields CDR1 SGHTA and CDR2 FQGTGA.

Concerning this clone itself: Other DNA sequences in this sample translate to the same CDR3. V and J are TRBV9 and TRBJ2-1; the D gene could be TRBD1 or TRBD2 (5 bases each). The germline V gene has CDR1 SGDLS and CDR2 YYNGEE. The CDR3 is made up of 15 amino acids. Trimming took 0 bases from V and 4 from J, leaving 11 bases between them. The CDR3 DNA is TGTGCCAGCAGCGTAGATGGGGGTGGTTACAATGAGCAGTTCTTC. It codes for CASSVDGGGYNEQFF. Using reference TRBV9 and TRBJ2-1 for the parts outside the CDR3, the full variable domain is DSGVTQTPKHLITATGQRVTLRCSPRSGDLSVYWYQQSLDQGLQFLIQYYNGEERAKGNILERFSAQQFPDLHSELNLSSLELGDSALYFCASSVDGGGYNEQFFGPGTRLTVL.

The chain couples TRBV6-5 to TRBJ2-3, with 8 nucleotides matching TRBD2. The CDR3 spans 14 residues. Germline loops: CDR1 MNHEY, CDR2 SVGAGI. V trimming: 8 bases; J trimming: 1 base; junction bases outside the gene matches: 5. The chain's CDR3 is CASEQAGGTDTQYF. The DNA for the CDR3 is TGTGCCAGCGAGCAAGCGGGAGGCACAGATACGCAGTATTTT.

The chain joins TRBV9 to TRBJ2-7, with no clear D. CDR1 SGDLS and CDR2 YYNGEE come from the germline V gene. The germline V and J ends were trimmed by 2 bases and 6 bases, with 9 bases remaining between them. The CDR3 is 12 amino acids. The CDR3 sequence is CASSVRVREQYF. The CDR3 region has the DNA TGTGCCAGCAGCGTTCGGGTTCGCGAGCAGTACTTC.

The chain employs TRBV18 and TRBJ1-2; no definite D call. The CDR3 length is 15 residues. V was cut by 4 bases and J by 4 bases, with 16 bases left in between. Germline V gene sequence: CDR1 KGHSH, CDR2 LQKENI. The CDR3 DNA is TGTGCCAGCTCACGAACCCCGGAGATGAGCTATGGCTACACCTTC. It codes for CASSRTPEMSYGYTF.

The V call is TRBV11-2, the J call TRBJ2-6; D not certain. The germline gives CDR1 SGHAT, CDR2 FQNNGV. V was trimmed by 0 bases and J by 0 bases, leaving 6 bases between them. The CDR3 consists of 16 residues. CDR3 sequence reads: CASSLEGSSGANVLTF. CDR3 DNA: TGTGCCAGCAGCTTAGAGGGCAGCTCTGGGGCCAACGTCCTGACTTTC.

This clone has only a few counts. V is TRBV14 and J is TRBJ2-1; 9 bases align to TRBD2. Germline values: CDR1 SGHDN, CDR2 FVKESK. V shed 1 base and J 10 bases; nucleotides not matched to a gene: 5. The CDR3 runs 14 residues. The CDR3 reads CASSQALAGEEQFF. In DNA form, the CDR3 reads TGTGCCAGCAGCCAAGCATTAGCGGGAGAGGAGCAGTTCTTC.